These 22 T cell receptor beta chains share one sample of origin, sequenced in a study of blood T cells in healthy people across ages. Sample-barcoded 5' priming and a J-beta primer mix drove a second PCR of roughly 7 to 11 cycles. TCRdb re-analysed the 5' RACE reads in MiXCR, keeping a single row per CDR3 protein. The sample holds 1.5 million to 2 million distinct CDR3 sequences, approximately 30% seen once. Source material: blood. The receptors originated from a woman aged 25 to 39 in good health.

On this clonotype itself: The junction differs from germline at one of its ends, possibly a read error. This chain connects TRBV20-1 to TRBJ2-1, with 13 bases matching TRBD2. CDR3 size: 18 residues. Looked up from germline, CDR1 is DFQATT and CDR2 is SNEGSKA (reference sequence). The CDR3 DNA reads TGCAGTGCACCGAGGACTAGCGGGGGCCTATTCTCCTACAATGAGCAGTCCTTC. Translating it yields CSAPRTSGGLFSYNEQSF.

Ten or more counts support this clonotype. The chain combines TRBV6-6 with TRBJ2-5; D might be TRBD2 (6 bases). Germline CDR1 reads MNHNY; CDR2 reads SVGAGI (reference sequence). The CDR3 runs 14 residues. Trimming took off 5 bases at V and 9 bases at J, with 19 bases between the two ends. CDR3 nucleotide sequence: TGTGCCAGCAGTGTGGGACTCGGTGATACAGCCCAGTACTTC. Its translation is CASSVGLGDTAQYF.

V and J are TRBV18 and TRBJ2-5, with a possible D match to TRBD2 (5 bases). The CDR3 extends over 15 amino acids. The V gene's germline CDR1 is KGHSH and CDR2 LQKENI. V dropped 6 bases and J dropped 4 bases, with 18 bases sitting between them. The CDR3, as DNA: TGTGCCAGCTCCCGACTCGGAGGATCTGTAGAGACCCAGTACTTC. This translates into CASSRLGGSVETQYF. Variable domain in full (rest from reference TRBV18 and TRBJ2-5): NAGVMQNPRHLVRRRGQEARLRCSPMKGHSHVYWYRQLPEEGLKFMVYLQKENIIDESGMPKERFSAEFPKEGPSILRIQQVVRGDSAAYFCASSRLGGSVETQYFGPGTRLLVL.

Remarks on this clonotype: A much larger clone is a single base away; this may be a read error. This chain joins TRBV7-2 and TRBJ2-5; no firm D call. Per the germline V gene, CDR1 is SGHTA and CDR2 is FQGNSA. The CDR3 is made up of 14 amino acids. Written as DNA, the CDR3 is TGTGCCAGCAGCTTAGGTCCATCACAAGAGGCCCAGTACTTC. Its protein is CASSLGPSQEAQYF.

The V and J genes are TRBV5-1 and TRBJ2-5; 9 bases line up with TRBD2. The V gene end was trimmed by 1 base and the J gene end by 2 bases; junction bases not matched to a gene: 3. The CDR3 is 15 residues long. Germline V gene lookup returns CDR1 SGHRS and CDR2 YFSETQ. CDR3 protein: CASSLSSGVQETQYF. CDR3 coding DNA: TGCGCCAGCAGCTTGTCTAGCGGGGTGCAAGAGACCCAGTACTTC.

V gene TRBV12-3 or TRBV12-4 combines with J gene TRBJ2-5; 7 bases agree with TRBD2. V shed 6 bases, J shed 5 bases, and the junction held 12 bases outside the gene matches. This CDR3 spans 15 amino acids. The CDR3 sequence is CASSSPNGGRETQYF. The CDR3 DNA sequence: TGTGCCAGCAGCTCTCCTAACGGGGGGAGGGAGACCCAGTACTTC.

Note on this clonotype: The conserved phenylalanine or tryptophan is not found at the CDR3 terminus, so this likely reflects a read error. The CDR3 here is CSASLSDWSREQYC. The DNA of the CDR3 is TGCAGTGCTAGTCTATCCGACTGGAGTCGAGAGCAGTACTGC. The gene calls are TRBV20-1 and TRBJ2-7; D ambiguous. This CDR3 has 14 residues. Germline V gene sequence: CDR1 DFQATT, CDR2 SNEGSKA (reference sequence). V was cut by 3 bases and J by 7 bases, with 19 bases left in between.

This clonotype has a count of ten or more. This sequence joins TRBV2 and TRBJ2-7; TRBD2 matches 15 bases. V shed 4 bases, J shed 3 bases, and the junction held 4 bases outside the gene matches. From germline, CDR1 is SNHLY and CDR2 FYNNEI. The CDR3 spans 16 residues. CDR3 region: CASSGTSGGDYYEQYF. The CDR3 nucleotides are TGTGCCAGCAGTGGGACTAGCGGGGGGGACTACTACGAGCAGTACTTC.

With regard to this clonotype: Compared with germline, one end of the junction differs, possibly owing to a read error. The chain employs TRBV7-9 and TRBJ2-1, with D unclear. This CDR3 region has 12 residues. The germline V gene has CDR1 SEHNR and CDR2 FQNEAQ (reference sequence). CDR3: CSSSLGGDEQFF. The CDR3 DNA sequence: TGTTCCAGCAGCTTAGGTGGCGATGAGCAGTTCTTC.

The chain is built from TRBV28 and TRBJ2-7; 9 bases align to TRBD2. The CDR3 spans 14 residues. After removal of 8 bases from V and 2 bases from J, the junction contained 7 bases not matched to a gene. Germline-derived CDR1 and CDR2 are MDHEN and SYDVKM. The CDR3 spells CASFSGRKAYEQYF. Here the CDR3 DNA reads TGTGCCAGCTTTAGCGGGAGAAAAGCCTACGAGCAGTACTTC.

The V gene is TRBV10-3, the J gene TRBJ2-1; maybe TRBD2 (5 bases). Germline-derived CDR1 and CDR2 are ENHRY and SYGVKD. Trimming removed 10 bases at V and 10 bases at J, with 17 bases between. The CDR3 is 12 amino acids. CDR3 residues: CATLDSSDEQFF. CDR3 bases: TGTGCCACCCTGGACTCTTCTGACGAGCAGTTCTTC.

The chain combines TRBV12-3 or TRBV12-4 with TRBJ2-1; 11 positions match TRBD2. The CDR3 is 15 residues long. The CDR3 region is CTTTRLSGGAREQFF. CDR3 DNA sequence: TGTACCACCACTAGACTTAGCGGGGGGGCCCGAGAGCAGTTCTTC.

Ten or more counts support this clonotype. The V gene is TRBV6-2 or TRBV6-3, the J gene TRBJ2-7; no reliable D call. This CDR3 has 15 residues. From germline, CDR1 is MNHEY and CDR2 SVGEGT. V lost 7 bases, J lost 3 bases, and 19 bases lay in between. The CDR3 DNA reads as TGTGCCAGCACCCGATTCCAAGGGTCCTACTACGAGCAGTACTTC. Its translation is CASTRFQGSYYEQYF.

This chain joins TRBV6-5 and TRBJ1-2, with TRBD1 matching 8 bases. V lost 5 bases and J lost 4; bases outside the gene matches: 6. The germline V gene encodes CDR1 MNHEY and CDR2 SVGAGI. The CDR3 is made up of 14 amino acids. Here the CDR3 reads CASSTDRDGYGYTF. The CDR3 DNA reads TGTGCCAGCAGTACGGACAGGGACGGCTATGGCTACACCTTC.

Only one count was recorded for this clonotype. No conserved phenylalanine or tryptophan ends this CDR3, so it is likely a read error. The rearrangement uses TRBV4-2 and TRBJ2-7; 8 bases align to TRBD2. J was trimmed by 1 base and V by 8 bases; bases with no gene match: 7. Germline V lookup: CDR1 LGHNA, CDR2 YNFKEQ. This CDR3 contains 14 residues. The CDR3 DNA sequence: TGTGCCAGCCGGCGGGCGGGGGGATCCTACGAGCAGTACATC. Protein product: CASRRAGGSYEQYI.

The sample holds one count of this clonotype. The CDR3: CASSVVGGARTEAFF. CDR3 nucleotide sequence: TGTGCCAGCAGCGTCGTGGGGGGGGCGAGGACTGAAGCTTTCTTT. The V gene is TRBV5-8, the J gene TRBJ1-1, with TRBD1 as a possible D gene (6 bases). Trimming shortened V by 4 bases and J by 5 bases, and 18 bases separated the two germline ends. The CDR3 consists of 15 residues. From germline, CDR1 is SGHTS and CDR2 YDEGEE.

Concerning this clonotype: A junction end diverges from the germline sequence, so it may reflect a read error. This CDR3 reads CASGQAGTGGSLRVNEQYF. In nucleotides, the CDR3 is TGCGCCAGCGGCCAGGCCGGGACAGGGGGCTCGCTGAGGGTGAATGAGCAGTACTTC. This chain uses TRBV4-1 with TRBJ2-5, with 12 bases that match TRBD1. The CDR3 has 19 residues. Germline CDR1 and CDR2: MGHRA and YSYEKL.

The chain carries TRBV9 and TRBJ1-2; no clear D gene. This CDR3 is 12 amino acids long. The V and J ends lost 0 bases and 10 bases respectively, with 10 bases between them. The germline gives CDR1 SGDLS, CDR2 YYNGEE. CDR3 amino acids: CASSVDPYNYTF. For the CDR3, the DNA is TGTGCCAGCAGCGTAGATCCCTATAACTACACCTTC.

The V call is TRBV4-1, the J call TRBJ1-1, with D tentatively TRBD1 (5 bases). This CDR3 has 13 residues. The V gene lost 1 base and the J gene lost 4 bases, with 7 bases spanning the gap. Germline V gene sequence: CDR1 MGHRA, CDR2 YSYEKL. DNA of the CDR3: TGCGCCAGCAGCCAAGTCGACAGCACTGAAGCTTTCTTT. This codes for CASSQVDSTEAFF.

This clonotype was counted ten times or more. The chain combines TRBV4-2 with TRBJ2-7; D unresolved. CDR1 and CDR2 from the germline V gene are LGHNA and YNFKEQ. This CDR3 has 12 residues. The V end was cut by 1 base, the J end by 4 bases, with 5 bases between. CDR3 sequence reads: CASSQVGYEQYF. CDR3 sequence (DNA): TGTGCCAGCAGCCAAGTCGGGTACGAGCAGTACTTC.

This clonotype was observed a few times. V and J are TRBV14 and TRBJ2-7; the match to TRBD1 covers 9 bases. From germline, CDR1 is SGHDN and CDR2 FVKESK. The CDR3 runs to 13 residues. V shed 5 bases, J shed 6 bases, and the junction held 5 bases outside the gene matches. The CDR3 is CASSSRQGGEQYF. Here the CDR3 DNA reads TGTGCCAGCAGCTCCCGACAGGGGGGCGAGCAGTACTTC.

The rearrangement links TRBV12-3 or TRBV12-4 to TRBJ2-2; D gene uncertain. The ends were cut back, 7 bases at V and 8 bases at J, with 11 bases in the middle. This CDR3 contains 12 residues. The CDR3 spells CASTPISGELFF. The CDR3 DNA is TGTGCCAGCACCCCAATTTCTGGGGAGCTGTTTTTT.